Below are 25 T cell receptor beta chains sequenced from a single sample in a study of metastatic and nonmetastatic thyroid tumors. TCRdb redid the clone calls on the PCR reads using MiXCR. The sample consists of fewer than 15,000 clones, 26% of them appearing once. None of the patients had undergone any treatment ahead of thyroid surgery. Input material: tumor tissue. These receptors were taken from a female donor with papillary thyroid cancer or a benign thyroid nodule (not recorded which). Some clones in this sample may be carry-over from other donors' samples.

The chain is built from TRBV30 and TRBJ1-5; the D is unclear. Trimming took 0 bases from V and 3 from J, leaving 6 bases between them. In germline, CDR1 is GTSNPN, CDR2 SVGIG (reference sequence). The length of the CDR3 is 13 residues. The CDR3 DNA reads as TGTGCCTGGAGTGTTATTGACAATCAGCCCCAGCATTTT. Its translation: CAWSVIDNQPQHF.

This clone was seen more than once but under ten times. The chain recombines TRBV6-1 with TRBJ2-7; 8 bases match TRBD2. With 4 bases clipped from V and 7 bases from J, the junction kept 6 bases outside the gene matches. CDR1 and CDR2 (germline): MNHNS, SASEGT. CDR3 length equals 13 residues. The CDR3 DNA sequence: TGTGCCAGCAGTGGGACTAGCTCGTGTGAGCAGTACTTC. Protein sequence: CASSGTSSCEQYF.

The gene calls are TRBV30 and TRBJ2-3, with 8 bases fitting TRBD2. Losses at the gene ends were 5 bases for V and 1 base for J; bases not matched to a gene: 11. The CDR3 is 16 amino acids. Germline V gives CDR1 GTSNPN, CDR2 SVGIG (reference sequence). CDR3 DNA: TGTGCCTGGGCGGTGGCGGGAGGACCCCGCACAGATACGCAGTATTTT. This sequence encodes CAWAVAGGPRTDTQYF.

This clone was seen only a few times. It may be a read error: a sequence one base away is much more abundant. Other nucleotide sequences in the sample specify the same CDR3. This chain uses TRBV2 with TRBJ2-3, with D maybe TRBD1 (5 bases). The CDR3 spans 11 residues. Germline CDR1 SNHLY, CDR2 FYNNEI. The CDR3 sequence: CARELTDTQYF. For the CDR3, the DNA is TGTGCCAGGGAACTGACAGATACTCAGTATTTT.

This clone was seen repeatedly, ten times or more. The gene calls are TRBV12-3 or TRBV12-4 and TRBJ1-1; perhaps TRBD1 as D (5 bases). The length of the CDR3 is 18 residues. V lost 5 bases and J 4 bases, leaving 26 bases between the germline ends. The CDR3 loop reads CASSISPAGSFYLTEAFF. CDR3 in DNA: TGTGCCAGCAGTATATCCCCGGCAGGGAGCTTTTACCTCACTGAAGCTTTCTTT.

The V gene is TRBV30, the J gene TRBJ1-6; perhaps TRBD1 as D (5 bases). The CDR3 loop spans 14 amino acids. The V gene's germline CDR1 is GTSNPN and CDR2 SVGIG (reference sequence). Trimming removed 1 base from V and 9 bases from J, with 13 bases in between. Here the CDR3 reads CAWSGQSVVSPLHF. In DNA, the CDR3 is TGTGCCTGGAGTGGACAGTCCGTTGTTTCACCCCTCCACTTT.

This clone ranks as medium-sized. The chain combines TRBV28 with TRBJ2-7; TRBD1 agrees at 7 bases. The CDR3 extends over 14 amino acids. CDR1 and CDR2 (germline): MDHEN, SYDVKM. The junction had 14 bases not matched to a gene; V was cut back by 10 bases and J by 5 bases. The CDR3 protein is CAISGRDSPHEQYF. In nucleotides, the CDR3 is TGTGCCATCTCCGGCCGGGACAGTCCCCACGAGCAGTACTTC.

This clone is categorized as medium-sized. The V and J genes are TRBV10-2 and TRBJ2-2, with 7 bases fitting TRBD2. This CDR3 is 14 amino acids long. With V trimmed by 7 bases and J by 1 base, 3 bases remained unmatched. The germline V gene has CDR1 WSHSY and CDR2 SAAADI. For the CDR3, the DNA is TGCGCCAGCACGGGAGGATTGAACACCGGGGAGCTGTTTTTT. It is translated as CASTGGLNTGELFF.

This chain joins TRBV20-1 and TRBJ2-7; unclear D gene. Trimming cost V 4 bases and J 3 bases, with 10 bases left between them. Germline V CDR1 and CDR2: DFQATT, SNEGSKA (reference sequence). The CDR3 spans 12 residues. CDR3 in DNA: TGCAGTGCTACCCCTGGGATCTACGAGCAGTACTTC. Translated: CSATPGIYEQYF.

This chain connects TRBV30 to TRBJ1-2; D may be TRBD1 (5 bases). V dropped 7 bases and J dropped 13 bases, with 31 bases sitting between them. The CDR3 loop spans 15 amino acids. Germline-derived CDR1 and CDR2 are GTSNPN and SVGIG (reference sequence). The CDR3 spells CAFRLKSSPIWGITF. CDR3 coding DNA: TGTGCCTTTCGCCTAAAGAGTTCTCCGATATGGGGGATCACCTTC.

This clone was counted ten times or more. A clone one base away is much larger, so this may be a read error. The same CDR3 also results from other DNA sequences found in this sample. This chain joins TRBV19 and TRBJ2-5; 14 positions agree with TRBD2. This CDR3 has 16 residues. Germline V gives CDR1 LNHDA, CDR2 SQIVND (reference sequence). The CDR3 loop reads CASSLRTSGGSETQYF. The CDR3, as DNA: TGCGCCAGTAGTCTACGGACTAGCGGGGGGTCTGAGACCCAGTACTTC. The variable domain in full, with the rest retrieved from reference TRBV19 and TRBJ2-5, is DGGITQSPKYLFRKEGQNVTLSCEQNLNHDAMYWYRQDPGQGLRLIYYSQIVNDFQKGDIAEGYSVSREKKESFPLTVTSAQKNPTAFYLCASSLRTSGGSETQYFGPGTRLLVL.

The J gene is TRBJ1-5, the V gene TRBV20-1; 7 bases are a match to TRBD1. Looked up from germline, CDR1 is DFQATT and CDR2 is SNEGSKA (reference sequence). The junction had 6 bases not matched to a gene; V was cut back by 3 bases and J by 1 base. The CDR3 is 15 amino acids. CDR3 DNA sequence: TGCAGTGCTAGTCGGTTGGGACAGAGCAATCAGCCCCAGCATTTT. It translates to CSASRLGQSNQPQHF.

This chain links TRBV18 with TRBJ1-1; 8 nucleotides match TRBD1. V dropped 3 bases and J dropped 5; count of bases not matched to a gene: 5. CDR3 length: 14 residues. Germline V gene lookup returns CDR1 KGHSH and CDR2 LQKENI. CDR3 nucleotide sequence: TGTGCCAGCTCACCTGGACAGGGAGGAACTGAAGCTTTCTTT. This gives the protein CASSPGQGGTEAFF.

V is TRBV2 and J is TRBJ1-2; 8 nucleotides match TRBD1. Germline values: CDR1 SNHLY, CDR2 FYNNEI. This CDR3 is 17 amino acids long. V dropped 2 bases and J dropped 8; count of bases not matched to a gene: 16. Here the CDR3 DNA reads TGTGCCAGCAGTGAAATTGTATCGACAGGGGATTATGGAGGCTACACCTTC. Translation: CASSEIVSTGDYGGYTF.

This clone was seen many times. V is TRBV5-4 and J is TRBJ2-5, with TRBD2 matching over 10 bases. Germline CDR1 reads SGHNT; CDR2 reads YYREEE (reference sequence). The V gene end was trimmed by 4 bases and the J gene end by 0 bases; junction bases not matched to a gene: 12. The CDR3 is 18 amino acids. The CDR3 is CASSPRRTSGNYQETQYF. The CDR3 coding sequence is TGTGCCAGCAGCCCCAGACGGACTAGCGGTAACTACCAAGAGACCCAGTACTTC.

This clone qualifies as medium-sized. The junction shows a germline mismatch at one end, possibly a read error. The CDR3 region is CVWSVGSREGRQYF. Here the CDR3 DNA reads TGTGTCTGGAGTGTGGGATCTAGGGAGGGTCGGCAGTACTTC. The chain employs TRBV30 and TRBJ2-7, with TRBD2 matching 7 bases. Germline values: CDR1 GTSNPN, CDR2 SVGIG (reference sequence). The CDR3 has 14 residues.

This clone was observed many times. This chain uses TRBV5-1 with TRBJ2-6; a possible D gene is TRBD2 (5 bases). CDR1 is SGHRS, CDR2 YFSETQ, per germline. The CDR3 runs 15 residues. Trimming removed 0 bases from V and 2 bases from J, with 6 bases in between. The CDR3 is CASSLEEAGANVLTF. The CDR3 region has the DNA TGCGCCAGCAGCTTGGAGGAGGCTGGGGCCAACGTCCTGACTTTC. Variable domain in full (rest from reference TRBV5-1 and TRBJ2-6): KAGVTQTPRYLIKTRGQQVTLSCSPISGHRSVSWYQQTPGQGLQFLFEYFSETQRNKGNFPGRFSGRQFSNSRSEMNVSTLELGDSALYLCASSLEEAGANVLTFGAGSRLTVL.

This clone appeared a single time. This chain connects TRBV24-1 to TRBJ2-4; D perhaps matches TRBD1 (6 bases). Germline values: CDR1 KGHDR, CDR2 SFDVKD. Between the trimmed V and J ends, which lost 0 bases and 1 base, there was a span of 27 bases. The CDR3 contains 22 residues. The CDR3, as DNA: TGTGCCACCAGTGATTTGCCGTGGATGTGGCGGACAGCTCAAATGGCCAAAAACATTCAGTACTTC. Translated, it gives CATSDLPWMWRTAQMAKNIQYF.

This clone was recorded a few times. The chain has TRBV10-3 and TRBJ2-3, with 7 bases that match TRBD2. CDR3 length equals 16 residues. V lost 7 bases, J lost 7 bases, and 17 bases stayed unmatched. Germline values: CDR1 ENHRY, CDR2 SYGVKD. The CDR3, as DNA: TGTGCCATCACCACTAGCGTGGCCCCGACTCCCTATACGCAGTATTTT. Translation gives CAITTSVAPTPYTQYF.

The J gene is TRBJ2-3, the V gene TRBV5-1; 12 bases agree with TRBD1. The V gene end was trimmed by 3 bases and the J gene end by 0 bases; junction bases not matched to a gene: 8. Looked up from germline, CDR1 is SGHRS and CDR2 is YFSETQ. The CDR3 is 18 residues long. The CDR3 DNA sequence: TGCGCCAGCAGCTCAGAGGGACAGGGGGCAACTAGCACAGATACGCAGTATTTT. Translation gives CASSSEGQGATSTDTQYF.

This clone has ten or more counts. The chain recombines TRBV13 with TRBJ2-1, with D possibly matching TRBD1 (5 bases). The CDR3 has 17 residues. Germline V gene data show CDR1 as PRHDT and CDR2 as FYEKMQ (reference sequence). Trimming stripped 0 bases from V and 4 bases from J, with 16 bases between. Here the CDR3 DNA reads TGTGCCAGCAGCTTAGGGCTCGGCCAGGGTATGTACAATGAGCAGTTCTTC. The encoded protein is CASSLGLGQGMYNEQFF.

This clone was recorded at least ten times. The chain combines TRBV7-3 with TRBJ2-3; TRBD2 agrees at 8 bases. V lost 2 bases and J lost 3; bases outside the gene matches: 1. Germline CDR1 reads SGHTA; CDR2 reads FQGTGA. There are 14 residues in the CDR3. This chain's CDR3 is CASSLLAGTDTQYF. The CDR3 nucleotides read TGTGCCAGCAGCTTATTAGCGGGAACAGATACGCAGTATTTT. Using reference TRBV7-3 and TRBJ2-3 for the parts outside the CDR3, the full variable domain is GAGVSQTPSNKVTEKGKYVELRCDPISGHTALYWYRQSLGQGPEFLIYFQGTGAADDSGLPNDRFFAVRPEGSVSTLKIQRTERGDSAVYLCASSLLAGTDTQYFGPGTRLTVL.

The J gene is TRBJ1-5, the V gene TRBV9; D ambiguous. From germline, CDR1 is SGDLS and CDR2 YYNGEE. Trimming removed 2 bases at V and 0 bases at J, with 6 bases between. CDR3 length equals 14 residues. The CDR3 coding sequence is TGTGCCAGCAGCGTCTGGGCTAGCAATCAGCCCCAGCATTTT. Translating it yields CASSVWASNQPQHF.

Only a few counts were recorded for this clone. The chain joins TRBV28 to TRBJ2-7; 8 bases are a match to TRBD2. Germline loops: CDR1 MDHEN, CDR2 SYDVKM. J was trimmed by 4 bases and V by 6 bases; bases with no gene match: 8. The CDR3 consists of 14 residues. DNA for the CDR3: TGTGCCAGCAGCCGGGGGGGACAATGGTACGAGCAGTACTTC. Its protein is CASSRGGQWYEQYF.

By sample share, this clone is medium-sized. This chain connects TRBV28 to TRBJ2-7; 7 bases fit TRBD1. The CDR3 is 18 residues long. CDR1 is MDHEN, CDR2 SYDVKM, per germline. The ends lost 4 bases at V and 0 bases at J; junction bases unmatched: 15. The CDR3 loop is CASSSLYRPGQLSYEQYF. CDR3 DNA sequence: TGTGCCAGCAGTTCCCTTTACCGCCCGGGACAGCTCTCCTACGAGCAGTACTTC.